The T cell receptor (beta chain) under discussion was sequenced for a study of Graves' ophthalmopathy and Graves' hyperthyroidism. With a duration under 3 months, ophthalmopathy in the donors showed moderate-to-severe activity, CAS ≥3 and NOSPECS ≥4. V lost 5 bases and J lost 7; bases outside the gene matches: 5. The germline CDR1 and CDR2 sequences are SQVTM and ANQGSEA. CDR3 length: 13 residues. TCR beta CDR3 regions were amplified from RNA transcripts. RT-PCR with HTBI primers came first, then second-round multiplex PCR. TCRdb redid the calling of the multiplex PCR reads with MiXCR, one entry per CDR3 protein. The profile shows 660,000 or so distinct CDR3 sequences, roughly 41% of them singletons.

V and J are TRBV29-1 and TRBJ1-2; 12 bases agree with TRBD1. The sample consisted of peripheral blood. This clonotype originated in an adult man with Graves' ophthalmopathy. The CDR3 nucleotides read TGCAGCGTTTCCGGGACAGGGGGCTCTGGCTACACCTTC. It translates to CSVSGTGGSGYTF.